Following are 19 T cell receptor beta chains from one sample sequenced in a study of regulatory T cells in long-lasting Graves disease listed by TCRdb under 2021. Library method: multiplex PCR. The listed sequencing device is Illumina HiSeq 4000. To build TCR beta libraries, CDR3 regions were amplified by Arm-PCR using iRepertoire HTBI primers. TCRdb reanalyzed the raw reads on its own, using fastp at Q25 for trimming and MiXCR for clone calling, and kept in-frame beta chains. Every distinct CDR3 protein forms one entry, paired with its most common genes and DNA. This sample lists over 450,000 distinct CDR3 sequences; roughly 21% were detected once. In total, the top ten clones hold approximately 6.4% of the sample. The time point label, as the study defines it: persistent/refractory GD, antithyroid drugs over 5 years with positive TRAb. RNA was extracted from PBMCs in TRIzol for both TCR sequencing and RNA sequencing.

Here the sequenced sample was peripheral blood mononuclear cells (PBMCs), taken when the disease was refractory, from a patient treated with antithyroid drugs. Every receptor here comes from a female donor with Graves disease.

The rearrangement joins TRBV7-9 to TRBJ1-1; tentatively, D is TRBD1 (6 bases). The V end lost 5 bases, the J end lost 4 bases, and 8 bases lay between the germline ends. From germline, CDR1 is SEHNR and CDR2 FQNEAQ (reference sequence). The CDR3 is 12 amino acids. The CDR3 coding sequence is TGTGCCAGCAGCCACAGGGTCACTGAAGCTTTCTTT. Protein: CASSHRVTEAFF.

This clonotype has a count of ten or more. The CDR3: CASSSPPQETQYF. The DNA for the CDR3 is TGTGCCAGCAGTTCCCCACCCCAAGAGACCCAGTACTTC. The chain employs TRBV28 and TRBJ2-5, with D unclear. Deletions cut 4 bases from V and 1 base from J, with 7 bases between. Germline V CDR1 and CDR2: MDHEN, SYDVKM. The CDR3 totals 13 residues. The full variable domain, its missing parts supplied by reference TRBV28 and TRBJ2-5, is DVKVTQSSRYLVKRTGEKVFLECVQDMDHENMFWYRQDPGLGLRLIYFSYDVKMKEKGDIPEGYSVSREKKERFSLILESASTNQTSMYLCASSSPPQETQYFGPGTRLLVL.

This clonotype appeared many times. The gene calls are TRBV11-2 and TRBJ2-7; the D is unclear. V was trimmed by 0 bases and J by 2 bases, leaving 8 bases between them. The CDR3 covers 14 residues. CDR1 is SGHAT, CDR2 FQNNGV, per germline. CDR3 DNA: TGTGCCAGCAGCTTAGAAGCTAGGGCCTACGAGCAGTACTTC. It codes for CASSLEARAYEQYF.

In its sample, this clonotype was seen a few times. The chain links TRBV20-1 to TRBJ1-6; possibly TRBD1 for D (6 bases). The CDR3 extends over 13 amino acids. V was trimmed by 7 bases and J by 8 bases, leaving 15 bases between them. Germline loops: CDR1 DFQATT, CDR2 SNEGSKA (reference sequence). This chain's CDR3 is CSVRRDNYSPLHF. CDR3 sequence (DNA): TGCAGTGTAAGGCGGGACAACTATTCACCCCTCCACTTT.

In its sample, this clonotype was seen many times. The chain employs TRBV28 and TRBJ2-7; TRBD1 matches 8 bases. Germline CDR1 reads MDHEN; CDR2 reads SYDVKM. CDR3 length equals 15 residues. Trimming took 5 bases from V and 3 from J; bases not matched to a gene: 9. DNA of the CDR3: TGTGCCAGCAGTAGAACCGGGACAGGACACTACGAGCAGTACTTC. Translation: CASSRTGTGHYEQYF.

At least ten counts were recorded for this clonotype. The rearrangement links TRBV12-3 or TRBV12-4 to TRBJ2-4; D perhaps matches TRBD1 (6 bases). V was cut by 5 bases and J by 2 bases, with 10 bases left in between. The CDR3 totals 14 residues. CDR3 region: CASSLTGTKNIQYF. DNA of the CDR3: TGTGCCAGCAGTCTCACAGGGACCAAAAACATTCAGTACTTC.

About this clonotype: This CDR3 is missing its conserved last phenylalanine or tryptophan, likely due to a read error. The CDR3 protein is CASSLGLDRQNTEAFS. The CDR3 DNA reads TGCGCCAGCAGCTTGGGGCTCGACAGACAGAACACTGAAGCTTTCTCT. This rearrangement joins TRBV5-1 to TRBJ1-1; the D gene is possibly TRBD1 (5 bases). Germline CDR1 and CDR2: SGHRS and YFSETQ. V was shortened by 0 bases and J by 1 base, with 13 bases between the two germline ends. The CDR3 extends over 16 amino acids.

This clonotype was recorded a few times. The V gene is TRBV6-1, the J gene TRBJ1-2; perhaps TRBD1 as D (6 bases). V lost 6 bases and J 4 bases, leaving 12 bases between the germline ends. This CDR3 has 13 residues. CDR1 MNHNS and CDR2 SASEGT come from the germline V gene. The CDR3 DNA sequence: TGTGCCAGCAGCCACGACAGGTCCTATGGCTACACCTTC. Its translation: CASSHDRSYGYTF.

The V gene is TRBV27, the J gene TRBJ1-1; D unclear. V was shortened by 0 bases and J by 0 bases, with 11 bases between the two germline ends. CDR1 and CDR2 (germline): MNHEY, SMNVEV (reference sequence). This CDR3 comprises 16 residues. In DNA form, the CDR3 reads TGTGCCAGCAGTTTATCGGAAGGGCGGTTGAACACTGAAGCTTTCTTT. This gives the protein CASSLSEGRLNTEAFF.

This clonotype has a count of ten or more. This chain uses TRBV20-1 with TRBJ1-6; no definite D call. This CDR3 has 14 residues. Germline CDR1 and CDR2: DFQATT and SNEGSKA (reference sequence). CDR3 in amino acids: CSAPGADYNSPLHF. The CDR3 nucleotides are TGCAGCGCCCCTGGTGCCGACTATAATTCACCCCTCCACTTT.

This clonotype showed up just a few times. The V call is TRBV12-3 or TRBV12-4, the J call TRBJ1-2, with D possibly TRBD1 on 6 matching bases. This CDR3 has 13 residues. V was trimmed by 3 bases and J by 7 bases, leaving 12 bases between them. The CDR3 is CASSFGQGFGYTF. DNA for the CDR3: TGTGCCAGCAGTTTCGGCCAGGGGTTTGGCTACACCTTC.

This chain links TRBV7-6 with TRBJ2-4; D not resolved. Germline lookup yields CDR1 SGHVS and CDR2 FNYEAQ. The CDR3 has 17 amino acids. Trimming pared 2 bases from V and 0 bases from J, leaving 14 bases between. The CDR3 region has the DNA TGTGCCAGCAGCTTAACGAGAAGAGAGTTAGCCAAAAACATTCAGTACTTC. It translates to CASSLTRRELAKNIQYF.

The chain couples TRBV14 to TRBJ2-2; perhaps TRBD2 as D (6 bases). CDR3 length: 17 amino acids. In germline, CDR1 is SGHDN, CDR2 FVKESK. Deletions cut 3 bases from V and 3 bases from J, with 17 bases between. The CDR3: CASSHVRGSYHTGELFF. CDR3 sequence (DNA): TGTGCCAGCAGCCACGTCCGGGGGTCTTACCACACCGGGGAGCTGTTTTTT.

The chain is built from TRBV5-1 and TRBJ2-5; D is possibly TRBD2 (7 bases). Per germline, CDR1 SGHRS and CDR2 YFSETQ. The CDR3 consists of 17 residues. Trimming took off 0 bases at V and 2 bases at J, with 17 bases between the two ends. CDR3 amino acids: CASSLEGGAASQETQYF. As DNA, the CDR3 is TGCGCCAGCAGCTTGGAGGGGGGGGCCGCGTCACAAGAGACCCAGTACTTC.

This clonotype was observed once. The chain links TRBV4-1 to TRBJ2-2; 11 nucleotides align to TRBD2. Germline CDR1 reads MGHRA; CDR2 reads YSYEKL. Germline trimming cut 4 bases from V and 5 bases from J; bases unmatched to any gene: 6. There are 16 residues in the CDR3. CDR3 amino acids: CASSPTTSGRTGELFF. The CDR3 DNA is TGCGCCAGCAGCCCCACCACTAGCGGGAGAACCGGGGAGCTGTTTTTT.

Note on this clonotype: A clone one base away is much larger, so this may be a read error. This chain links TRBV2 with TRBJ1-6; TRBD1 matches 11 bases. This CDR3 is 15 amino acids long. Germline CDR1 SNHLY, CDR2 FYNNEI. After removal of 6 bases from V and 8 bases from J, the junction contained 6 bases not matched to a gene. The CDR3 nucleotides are TGTGCCAGCAGCCCAGAGGGACAGGGGGATTCACCCCTCCACTTT. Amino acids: CASSPEGQGDSPLHF.

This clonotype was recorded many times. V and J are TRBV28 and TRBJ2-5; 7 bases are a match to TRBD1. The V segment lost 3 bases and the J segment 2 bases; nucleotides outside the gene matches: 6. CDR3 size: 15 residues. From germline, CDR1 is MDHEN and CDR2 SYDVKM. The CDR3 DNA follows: TGTGCCAGCAGTTTCGGGGACAGCTCACAAGAGACCCAGTACTTC. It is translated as CASSFGDSSQETQYF.

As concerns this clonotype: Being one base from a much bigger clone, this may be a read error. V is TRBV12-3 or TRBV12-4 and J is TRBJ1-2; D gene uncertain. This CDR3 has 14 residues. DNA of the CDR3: TGTGTCAGCAGTTTGCGTTTTACTAACTATGGCTACACCTTC. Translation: CVSSLRFTNYGYTF.

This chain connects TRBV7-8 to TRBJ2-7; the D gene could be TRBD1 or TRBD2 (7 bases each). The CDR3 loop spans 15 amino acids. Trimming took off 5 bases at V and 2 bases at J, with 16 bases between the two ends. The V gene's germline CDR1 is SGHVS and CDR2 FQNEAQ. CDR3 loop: CASSPRGGLAYEQYF. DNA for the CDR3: TGTGCCAGCAGCCCCAGGGGGGGATTAGCCTACGAGCAGTACTTC.